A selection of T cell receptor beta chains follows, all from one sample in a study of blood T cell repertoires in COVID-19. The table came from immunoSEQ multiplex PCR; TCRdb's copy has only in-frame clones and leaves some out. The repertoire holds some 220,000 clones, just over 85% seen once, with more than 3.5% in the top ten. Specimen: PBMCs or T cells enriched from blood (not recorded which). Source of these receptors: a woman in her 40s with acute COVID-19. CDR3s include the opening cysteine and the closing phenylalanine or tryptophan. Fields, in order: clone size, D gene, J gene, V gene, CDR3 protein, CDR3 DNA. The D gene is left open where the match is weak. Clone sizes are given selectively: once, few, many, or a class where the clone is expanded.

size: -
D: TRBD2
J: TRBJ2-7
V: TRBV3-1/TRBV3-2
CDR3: CASSQVWEGNFSYEQYF
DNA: TGTGCCAGCAGCCAAGTTTGGGAGGGAAATTTTTCCTACGAGCAGTACTTC

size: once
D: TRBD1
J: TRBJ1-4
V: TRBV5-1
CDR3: CASSYGDRGNEKLFF
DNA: TGCGCCAGCAGCTACGGGGACAGGGGTAATGAAAAACTGTTTTTT

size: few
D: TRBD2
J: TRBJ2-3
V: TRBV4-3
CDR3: CASSQEKTSGGGTDTQYF
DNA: TGCGCCAGCAGCCAAGAGAAAACTAGCGGGGGGGGCACAGATACGCAGTATTTT

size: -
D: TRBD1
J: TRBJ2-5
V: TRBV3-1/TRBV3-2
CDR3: CASSQDWSAGGRGVQETQYF
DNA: TGTGCCAGCAGCCAAGATTGGTCGGCAGGGGGCAGGGGGGTCCAAGAGACCCAGTACTTC

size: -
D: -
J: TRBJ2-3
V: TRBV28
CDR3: CASSLQGPDTQYF
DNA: TGTGCCAGCAGTCTACAGGGTCCAGATACGCAGTATTTT

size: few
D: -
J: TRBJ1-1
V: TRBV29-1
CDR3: CSVRRERGTEAFF
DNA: TGCAGCGTCAGACGGGAGCGGGGCACTGAAGCTTTCTTT

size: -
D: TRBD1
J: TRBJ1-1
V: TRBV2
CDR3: CASNLGTGGQHTEAFF
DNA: TGTGCCAGCAATCTTGGGACAGGGGGCCAGCACACTGAAGCTTTCTTT

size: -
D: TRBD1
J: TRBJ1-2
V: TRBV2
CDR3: CASSEGQGVHYGYTF
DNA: TGTGCCAGCAGTGAAGGTCAGGGGGTGCACTATGGCTACACCTTC

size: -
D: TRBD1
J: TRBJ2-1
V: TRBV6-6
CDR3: CASSYSTGEVYNEQFF
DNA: TGTGCCAGCAGTTATTCGACAGGGGAGGTTTACAATGAGCAGTTCTTC

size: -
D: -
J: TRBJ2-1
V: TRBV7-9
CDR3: CASSLGGGNEQFF
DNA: TGTGCCAGCAGCTTAGGAGGAGGGAATGAGCAGTTCTTC

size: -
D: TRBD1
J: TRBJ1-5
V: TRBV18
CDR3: CASSLGQGIQPQHF
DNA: TGTGCCAGCTCACTTGGACAGGGGATTCAGCCCCAGCATTTT

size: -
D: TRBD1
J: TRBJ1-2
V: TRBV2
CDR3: CASSVDRLMGYTF
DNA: TGTGCCAGCAGTGTGGACAGGCTGATGGGCTACACCTTC

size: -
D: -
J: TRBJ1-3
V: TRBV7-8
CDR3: CASSLERLPGHTGNTIYF
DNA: TGTGCCAGCAGCTTAGAGCGATTACCGGGACACACTGGAAACACCATATATTTT

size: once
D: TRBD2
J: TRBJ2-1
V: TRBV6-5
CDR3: CASSYFGRGRTNEQFF
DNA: TGTGCCAGCAGTTACTTTGGGAGGGGTAGGACCAATGAGCAGTTCTTC

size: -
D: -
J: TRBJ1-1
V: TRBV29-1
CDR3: CSVALFGTEAFF
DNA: TGCAGCGTGGCCCTCTTCGGGACTGAAGCTTTCTTT

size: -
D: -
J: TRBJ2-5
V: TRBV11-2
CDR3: CASSLQQGQETQYF
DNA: TGTGCCAGCAGCTTACAACAGGGACAAGAGACCCAGTACTTC

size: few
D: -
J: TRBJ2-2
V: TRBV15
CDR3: CATSRDLKGQNTGELFF
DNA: TGTGCCACCAGCAGAGATCTGAAGGGACAGAACACCGGGGAGCTGTTTTTT

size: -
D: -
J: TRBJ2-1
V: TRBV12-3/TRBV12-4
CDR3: CASSFRQANEQFF
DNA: TGTGCCAGCAGTTTTCGGCAGGCCAATGAGCAGTTCTTC

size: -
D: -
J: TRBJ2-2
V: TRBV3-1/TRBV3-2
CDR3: CASSHSQNTGELFF
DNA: TGTGCCAGCAGCCATTCCCAGAACACCGGGGAGCTGTTTTTT

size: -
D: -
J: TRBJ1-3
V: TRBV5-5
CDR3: CASSLGAGTPFPGNTIYF
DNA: TGTGCCAGCAGCTTGGGGGCCGGGACACCGTTTCCTGGAAACACCATATATTTT

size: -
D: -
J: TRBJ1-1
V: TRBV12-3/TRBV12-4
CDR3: CASSPTGNTEAFF
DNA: TGTGCCAGCAGCCCCACAGGAAACACTGAAGCTTTCTTT

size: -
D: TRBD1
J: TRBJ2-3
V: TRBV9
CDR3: CASSVGHRGSDTQYF
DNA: TGTGCCAGCAGCGTAGGGCACAGGGGCTCAGATACGCAGTATTTT

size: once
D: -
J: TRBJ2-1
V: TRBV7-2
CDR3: CASSDSGYEQFF
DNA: TGTGCCAGCAGCGACTCAGGGTATGAGCAGTTCTTC

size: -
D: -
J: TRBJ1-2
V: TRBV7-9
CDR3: CASSPGPSTGGYTF
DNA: TGTGCCAGCAGCCCCGGGCCCTCAACAGGTGGCTACACCTTC

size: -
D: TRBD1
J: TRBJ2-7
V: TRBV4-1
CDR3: CASSQEGGQHYEQYF
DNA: TGCGCCAGCAGCCAAGAAGGGGGACAGCACTACGAGCAGTACTTC

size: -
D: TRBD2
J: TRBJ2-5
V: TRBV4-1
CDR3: CASSQGGAGGQETQYF
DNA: TGCGCCAGCAGCCAGGGAGGGGCGGGGGGACAAGAGACCCAGTACTTC

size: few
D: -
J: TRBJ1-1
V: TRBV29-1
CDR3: CSVDLSTEAFF
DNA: TGCAGCGTTGATCTGTCCACTGAAGCTTTCTTT

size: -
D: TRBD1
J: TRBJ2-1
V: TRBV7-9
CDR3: CASSLGGTAYNEQFF
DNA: TGTGCCAGCAGCTTAGGTGGGACAGCCTACAATGAGCAGTTCTTC

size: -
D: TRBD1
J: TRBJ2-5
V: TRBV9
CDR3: CASSRTGVHQETQYF
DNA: TGTGCCAGCAGCAGGACAGGGGTTCACCAAGAGACCCAGTACTTC

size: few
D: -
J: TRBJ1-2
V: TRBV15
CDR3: CATSKGNRDNYGYTF
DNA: TGTGCCACCAGTAAAGGGAACAGGGATAACTATGGCTACACCTTC

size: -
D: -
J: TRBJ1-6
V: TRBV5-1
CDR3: CASSLALTGTYNSPLHF
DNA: TGCGCCAGCAGCTTGGCCCTGACAGGAACCTATAATTCACCCCTCCACTTT

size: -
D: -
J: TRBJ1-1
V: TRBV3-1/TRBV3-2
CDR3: CATLRTVEAFF
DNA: TGTGCCACTCTTAGGACAGTCGAAGCTTTCTTT

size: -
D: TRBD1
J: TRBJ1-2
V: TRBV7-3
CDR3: CASSLAGTGLNYGYTF
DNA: TGTGCCAGCAGCTTGGCCGGGACAGGGCTAAATTATGGCTACACCTTC

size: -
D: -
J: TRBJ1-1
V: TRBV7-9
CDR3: CASSFVDRLNTEAFF
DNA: TGTGCCAGCAGCTTCGTGGACAGATTGAACACTGAAGCTTTCTTT

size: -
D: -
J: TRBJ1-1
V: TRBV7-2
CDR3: CASSSSRQDTEAFF
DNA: TGTGCCAGCAGCTCAAGCCGGCAGGACACTGAAGCTTTCTTT

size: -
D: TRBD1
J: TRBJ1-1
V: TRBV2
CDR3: CASSFGTEALEAFF
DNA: TGTGCCAGCAGTTTCGGGACAGAGGCTCTTGAAGCTTTCTTT

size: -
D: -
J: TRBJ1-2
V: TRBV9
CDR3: CASSVQGNGYTF
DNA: TGTGCCAGCAGCGTCCAGGGGAATGGCTACACCTTC

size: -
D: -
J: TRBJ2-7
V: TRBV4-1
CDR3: CASSLAVSYEQYF
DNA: TGCGCCAGCAGCCTGGCTGTATCCTACGAGCAGTACTTC

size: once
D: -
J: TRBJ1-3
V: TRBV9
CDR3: CASSVDMGTGNTIYF
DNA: TGTGCCAGCAGCGTAGATATGGGCACCGGAAACACCATATATTTT

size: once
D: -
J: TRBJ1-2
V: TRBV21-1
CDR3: CASSRGTGEHGYTF
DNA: TGTGCCAGCAGTCGAGGGACAGGGGAACATGGCTACACCTTC

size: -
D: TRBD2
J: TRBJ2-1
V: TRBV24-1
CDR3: CATSDSTSGGRYNEQFF
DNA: TGTGCCACCAGTGATTCCACTAGCGGGGGGCGTTACAATGAGCAGTTCTTC

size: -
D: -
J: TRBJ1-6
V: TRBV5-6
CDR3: CASSLARSVYNSPLHF
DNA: TGTGCCAGCAGCTTGGCCCGCAGCGTCTATAATTCACCCCTCCACTTT

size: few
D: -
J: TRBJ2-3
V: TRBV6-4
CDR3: CASSVYSGGQDTQYF
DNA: TGTGCCAGCAGTGTGTATTCGGGGGGCCAAGATACGCAGTATTTT

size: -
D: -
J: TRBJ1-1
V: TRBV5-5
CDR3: CASSSGVNTEAFF
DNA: TGTGCCAGCAGCTCCGGGGTCAACACTGAAGCTTTCTTT

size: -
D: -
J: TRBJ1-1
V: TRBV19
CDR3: CASSIGGGWNTEAFF
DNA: TGTGCCAGTAGTATAGGAGGCGGATGGAACACTGAAGCTTTCTTT

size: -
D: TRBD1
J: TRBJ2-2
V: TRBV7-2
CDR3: CASSLGTGVTNTGELFF
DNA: TGTGCCAGCAGCTTAGGGACAGGGGTTACGAACACCGGGGAGCTGTTTTTT

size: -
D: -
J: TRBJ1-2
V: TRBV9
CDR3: CASSVAGSLEGYTF
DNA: TGTGCCAGCAGCGTAGCTGGGAGCTTGGAAGGCTACACCTTC

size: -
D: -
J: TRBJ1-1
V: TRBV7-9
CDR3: CASTSDVWGKRANTEAFF
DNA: TGTGCCAGCACCTCTGATGTGTGGGGAAAGAGGGCGAACACTGAAGCTTTCTTT

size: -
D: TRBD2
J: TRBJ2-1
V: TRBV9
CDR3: CASSVAGTSGWGDEQFF
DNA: TGTGCCAGCAGCGTAGCGGGAACTAGCGGGTGGGGGGATGAGCAGTTCTTC

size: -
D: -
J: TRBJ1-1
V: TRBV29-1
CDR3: CSAEPGHQKNTEAFF
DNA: TGCAGCGCAGAGCCGGGACACCAAAAGAACACTGAAGCTTTCTTT

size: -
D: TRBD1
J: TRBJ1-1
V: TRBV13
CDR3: CASSQPNRGRGTEAFF
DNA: TGTGCCAGCAGCCAGCCGAACAGGGGGCGGGGCACTGAAGCTTTCTTT

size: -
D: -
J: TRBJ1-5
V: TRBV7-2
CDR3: CASSLGGNNQPQHF
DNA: TGTGCCAGCAGCTTAGGAGGGAATAATCAGCCCCAGCATTTT